The T cell receptor (beta chain) under discussion was sequenced for a study of OX40 agonist ivuxolimab in advanced cancers. At the level of the study: Patients with prior anti-PD-1, anti-PD-L1 or anti-CTLA-4 therapy were eligible; approximately 37% had some. Study outcomes and limitations: Both blood CD4+ and CD8+ T cells showed clonal growth by week 6 at 0.1 to 3.0 mg/kg.

Clones were sequenced by immunoSEQ multiplex PCR, and TCRdb holds only the in-frame ones, with some missing. The sample contains more than 70,000 clones, around 90% of which appear only once. Germline loops: CDR1 SGHTA, CDR2 FQGNSA. Trimming removed 5 bases at V and 7 bases at J, with 15 bases between. The CDR3 is 14 amino acids. Turning to this clone: What it recognizes is unknown.

This chain connects TRBV7-2 to TRBJ2-1; D is possibly TRBD1 or TRBD2 (5 bases each). The sample was CD4+ or CD8+ T cells sorted from blood, taken in a trial of the OX40 agonist ivuxolimab. The clonotype was recovered from an adult with an advanced solid tumor such as melanoma, head and neck, liver or kidney cancer. CDR3 amino acids: CASSRPGTVNEQFF. DNA of the CDR3: TGTGCCAGCAGCCGGCCCGGGACGGTAAATGAGCAGTTCTTC.